These 13 T cell receptor beta chains share one sample of origin, sequenced in a study of blood T cell repertoires in COVID-19. Sequencing was performed with immunoSEQ multiplex PCR; in TCRdb, only in-frame clones are kept and a portion is missing. The data show roughly 280,000 clones, with approximately 90% seen just once and about 3% held by the top ten. Source material: PBMCs or T cells enriched from blood (not recorded which). The origin of the receptors is a woman aged 45-65 years who had recovered from COVID-19.

The chain carries TRBV4-3 and TRBJ2-3; D gene ambiguous. The CDR3 runs 15 residues. V lost 1 base and J lost 2, with 10 bases in between. Germline V gene data show CDR1 as LGHNA and CDR2 as YSLEER. The CDR3 DNA reads as TGCGCCAGCAGCCAAGGATACAGCTTCACAGATACGCAGTATTTT. Translated: CASSQGYSFTDTQYF.

The chain employs TRBV29-1 and TRBJ2-2, with 9 bases that match TRBD2. Germline assignment: CDR1 SQVTM and CDR2 ANQGSEA. This CDR3 is built from 12 residues. V dropped 6 bases and J dropped 14; count of bases not matched to a gene: 10. The CDR3 protein is CSVQLLSGSLFF. CDR3 bases: TGCAGCGTCCAACTTCTTAGCGGGAGTCTGTTTTTT.

The V call is TRBV11-2, the J call TRBJ2-1; TRBD2 agrees at 9 bases. The CDR3 length is 15 residues. The V and J ends lost 6 bases and 4 bases, in that order; junction bases with no gene match: 7. Germline CDR1 reads SGHAT; CDR2 reads FQNNGV. In nucleotides, the CDR3 is TGTGCCAGCAGGATTAGCGGGGGAAGATACAATGAGCAGTTCTTC. This encodes CASRISGGRYNEQFF.

The V gene is TRBV5-1, the J gene TRBJ2-2, with D possibly matching TRBD2 (5 bases). CDR1 is SGHRS and CDR2 is YFSETQ in the germline V gene. The CDR3 spans 16 residues. With 3 bases removed from V and 4 bases from J, the gap between germline ends came to 16 bases. The CDR3 is CASSYRTESGTGELFF. The CDR3 region has the DNA TGCGCCAGCAGCTACAGAACTGAGAGCGGCACCGGGGAGCTGTTTTTT.

The rearrangement uses TRBV23-1 and TRBJ2-1; the match to TRBD2 covers 8 bases. TRBV23-1 is sorted into the ORF group, with uncertain function. V trimming: 10 bases; J trimming: 7 bases; junction bases outside the gene matches: 12. This CDR3 region has 14 residues. This CDR3 reads CATTAAGGGNEQFF. In nucleotides, the CDR3 is TGCGCCACCACAGCGGCGGGGGGTGGGAATGAGCAGTTCTTC.

The chain has TRBV9 and TRBJ2-7, with TRBD1 matching over 11 bases. The germline gives CDR1 SGDLS, CDR2 YYNGEE. V gave up 3 bases and J gave up 6 bases; unmatched junction bases: 5. The CDR3 extends over 14 amino acids. CDR3 nucleotides: TGTGCCAGCAGCGCGAGGGACAGGGGGGGCGAGCAGTACTTC. Amino acids: CASSARDRGGEQYF.

The chain is built from TRBV4-3 and TRBJ1-2; tentatively, D is TRBD1 (6 bases). Deletions cut 2 bases from V and 7 bases from J, with 17 bases between. Per the germline V gene, CDR1 is LGHNA and CDR2 is YSLEER. This CDR3 comprises 15 residues. The CDR3 coding sequence is TGCGCCAGCAGCCAATTGACAGGAATCCTAGGTGGCTACACCTTC. It yields the protein CASSQLTGILGGYTF.

This clone has a single count. The chain links TRBV18 to TRBJ2-3; a possible D gene is TRBD1 (6 bases). This CDR3 contains 16 residues. Trimming left V 1 base short and J 2 bases short, with 13 bases between. Germline V lookup: CDR1 KGHSH, CDR2 LQKENI. The CDR3 loop is CASSPLQGTSTDTQYF. DNA of the CDR3: TGTGCCAGCTCACCACTACAGGGAACCTCCACAGATACGCAGTATTTT.

This rearrangement joins TRBV20-1 to TRBJ2-7; a possible D gene is TRBD1 (5 bases). Germline CDR1 reads DFQATT; CDR2 reads SNEGSKA (reference sequence). Trimming removed 3 bases at V and 7 bases at J, with 7 bases between. CDR3 size: 10 residues. The CDR3 reads CSARNREQYF. The CDR3 DNA follows: TGCAGTGCTAGGAACAGGGAGCAGTACTTC.

V usage is TRBV25-1 and J usage is TRBJ1-2; 8 bases map to TRBD1. The V gene's germline CDR1 is MGHDK and CDR2 SYGVNS. The CDR3 contains 15 residues. With V trimmed by 4 bases and J by 7 bases, 11 bases remained unmatched. The CDR3 region has the DNA TGTGCCAGCAGTGCTCCAGGGGGCCGGACTGGTGGCTACACCTTC. It translates to CASSAPGGRTGGYTF.

The chain employs TRBV5-1 and TRBJ2-1; tentative D call: TRBD1 (6 bases). The CDR3 length is 14 residues. Trimming stripped 7 bases from V and 7 bases from J, with 18 bases between. The germline V gene encodes CDR1 SGHRS and CDR2 YFSETQ. The CDR3 region is CASQLRDKENEQFF. The CDR3 DNA is TGCGCCAGCCAGCTCCGGGACAAAGAGAATGAGCAGTTCTTC.

The V call is TRBV19, the J call TRBJ2-7; a weak D match, TRBD1 (6 bases). The CDR3 consists of 15 residues. V lost 7 bases and J lost 7, with 23 bases in between. Per germline, CDR1 LNHDA and CDR2 SQIVND (reference sequence). The CDR3 loop is CASNHRAGAVGEQYF. The CDR3 DNA follows: TGTGCCAGTAACCATAGGGCAGGGGCCGTGGGGGAGCAGTACTTC.

This clone was seen a handful of times. The V and J genes are TRBV2 and TRBJ2-1, with TRBD2 matching 7 bases. V shed 8 bases and J 9 bases; nucleotides not matched to a gene: 13. Germline V gene sequence: CDR1 SNHLY, CDR2 FYNNEI. The CDR3 runs 14 residues. Here the CDR3 reads CASLGTTGRVEQFF. As DNA, the CDR3 is TGTGCCAGCCTTGGGACTACGGGGCGGGTTGAGCAGTTCTTC.